These 24 T cell receptor beta chains came from one sample sequenced in a study of beta chain features in type 1 diabetes. Sequenced material consisted of expressed TCRB transcripts (all of the isolated RNA was reverse transcribed). Data came from immunoSEQ multiplex PCR; TCRdb stores just in-frame clones and leaves some out. This table has roughly 250,000 clones, 68% appearing once. Sequenced material: naive CD4+ T cells from blood. The receptors shown here come from a man aged 25 to 40 in good health.

The chain uses TRBV6-1 and TRBJ2-5, with a possible D match to TRBD1 (5 bases). Per the germline V gene, CDR1 is MNHNS and CDR2 is SASEGT. The CDR3 covers 12 residues. V was cut by 7 bases and J by 7 bases, with 13 bases left in between. The CDR3, as DNA: TGTGCCAGCAAGGGGCTGTCGAGGACCCAGTACTTC. Encoded protein: CASKGLSRTQYF.

The V gene is TRBV14, the J gene TRBJ2-1; no reliable D call. V dropped 1 base and J dropped 12 bases, with 16 bases sitting between them. CDR1 and CDR2 (germline): SGHDN, FVKESK. This CDR3 spans 14 amino acids. The CDR3 loop is CASSQGTPTTRQFF. The CDR3, as DNA: TGTGCCAGCAGCCAAGGGACGCCGACCACGCGGCAGTTCTTC.

The V and J genes are TRBV30 and TRBJ2-7, with TRBD1 identical over 8 bases. This CDR3 contains 14 residues. The germline gives CDR1 GTSNPN, CDR2 SVGIG (reference sequence). Trimming cost V 3 bases and J 1 base; bases outside gene matches: 5. CDR3 protein: CAWRTGGTSYEQYF. For the CDR3, the DNA is TGTGCCTGGAGAACAGGGGGAACTTCCTACGAGCAGTACTTC.

This clone occurred a few times. The gene calls are TRBV18 and TRBJ1-1; D is undetermined. Germline CDR1 is KGHSH and CDR2 is LQKENI. The CDR3 spans 13 residues. V lost 1 base to trimming and J lost 5 bases, with 8 bases between them. The CDR3: CASSPQSRTEAFF. DNA of the CDR3: TGTGCCAGCTCACCACAGTCGAGGACTGAAGCTTTCTTT.

The chain links TRBV30 to TRBJ2-1, with D unresolved. Germline-derived CDR1 and CDR2 are GTSNPN and SVGIG (reference sequence). Trimming took off 3 bases at V and 10 bases at J, with 10 bases between the two ends. This CDR3 contains 11 residues. The CDR3 loop reads CAWSRVGEQFF. The CDR3 region has the DNA TGTGCCTGGAGCCGGGTAGGAGAGCAGTTCTTC.

This clone has only a few counts. This rearrangement joins TRBV7-8 to TRBJ2-7; D is uncertain. Trimming took 4 bases from V and 3 from J, leaving 10 bases between them. Germline V lookup: CDR1 SGHVS, CDR2 FQNEAQ. This CDR3 is 13 amino acids long. The CDR3, as DNA: TGTGCCAGCAGCTCAGCTAACGGCTACGAGCAGTACTTC. Translating gives CASSSANGYEQYF.

The chain couples TRBV5-6 to TRBJ1-2; D is unresolved. Trimming cost V 4 bases and J 8 bases, with 9 bases left between them. The CDR3 sequence is 11 residues long. The germline gives CDR1 SGHDT, CDR2 YYEEEE. The CDR3 spells CASSLEGGYTF. CDR3 coding DNA: TGTGCCAGCAGCCTTGAAGGCGGCTACACCTTC. The full variable domain, completed using reference TRBV5-6 and TRBJ1-2, is DAGVTQSPTHLIKTRGQQVTLRCSPKSGHDTVSWYQQALGQGPQFIFQYYEEEERQRGNFPDRFSGHQFPNYSSELNVNALLLGDSALYLCASSLEGGYTFGSGTRLTVV.

CDR3: CATRRWEGNSPLHF. The CDR3 nucleotides are TGTGCCACCCGGCGATGGGAAGGCAATTCACCCCTCCACTTT. The chain employs TRBV7-9 and TRBJ1-6; D ambiguous. The ends were cut back, 10 bases at V and 7 bases at J, with 17 bases in the middle. Germline values: CDR1 SEHNR, CDR2 FQNEAQ (reference sequence). The CDR3 loop spans 14 amino acids.

J is TRBJ2-1 and V is TRBV19; a possible D gene is TRBD1 (6 bases). Deletions cut 3 bases from V and 10 bases from J, with 16 bases between. CDR1 is LNHDA and CDR2 is SQIVND in the germline V gene (reference sequence). The CDR3 sequence is 14 residues long. CDR3 nucleotides: TGTGCCAGTAGTATCTTCTTTACAGGGTACGAGCAGTTCTTC. The encoded protein is CASSIFFTGYEQFF.

This chain joins TRBV7-2 and TRBJ2-3, with 10 bases lining up with TRBD2. The CDR3 has 16 amino acids. The V gene end was trimmed by 5 bases and the J gene end by 1 base; junction bases not matched to a gene: 6. Germline V lookup: CDR1 SGHTA, CDR2 FQGNSA. The CDR3 DNA reads TGTGCCAGCAGCAAAGGCGGGACTAGCGGCACAGATACGCAGTATTTT. Its translation is CASSKGGTSGTDTQYF.

J is TRBJ2-3 and V is TRBV7-2; 10 bases map to TRBD2. The CDR3 sequence is 15 residues long. The germline V gene encodes CDR1 SGHTA and CDR2 FQGNSA. Trimming removed 4 bases from V and 0 bases from J; junction bases left unmatched: 1. CDR3 bases: TGTGCCAGCAGCTCACTAGCGGGAAGCACAGATACGCAGTATTTT. Translating it yields CASSSLAGSTDTQYF.

This clone was detected once. The chain employs TRBV5-1 and TRBJ2-3; D is perhaps TRBD1 or TRBD2 (6 bases each). Per the germline V gene, CDR1 is SGHRS and CDR2 is YFSETQ. The germline V and J ends were trimmed by 5 bases and 6 bases, with 19 bases remaining between them. The CDR3 spans 15 residues. The CDR3 DNA is TGCGCCAGCAGATCGAATACCCTCGGGGGCGATACGCAGTATTTT. Encoded protein: CASRSNTLGGDTQYF.

V is TRBV6-5 and J is TRBJ2-7; 10 bases are a match to TRBD1. CDR1 MNHEY and CDR2 SVGAGI come from the germline V gene. V shed 2 bases, J shed 12 bases, and the junction held 10 bases outside the gene matches. The CDR3 length is 14 residues. CDR3 in amino acids: CASSYLGQGLGLYF. The CDR3 bases are TGTGCCAGCAGTTACCTGGGACAGGGGTTGGGTCTGTACTTC.

In this sample, this clone turned up a few times. The chain couples TRBV29-1 to TRBJ2-7, with a weak D call TRBD2 (6 bases). The CDR3 sequence is 11 residues long. CDR1 SQVTM and CDR2 ANQGSEA come from the germline V gene. The ends were cut back, 4 bases at V and 2 bases at J, with 6 bases in the middle. The CDR3 region is CSVGGAYEQYF. In DNA form, the CDR3 reads TGCAGCGTTGGGGGGGCCTACGAGCAGTACTTC.

The rearrangement uses TRBV7-9 and TRBJ2-7, with unresolved D. Germline values: CDR1 SEHNR, CDR2 FQNEAQ (reference sequence). Trimming removed 0 bases at V and 1 base at J, with 10 bases between. The CDR3 contains 15 residues. For the CDR3, the DNA is TGTGCCAGCAGCTTAGCGACGTGGGCTTCCTACGAGCAGTACTTC. This encodes CASSLATWASYEQYF.

This chain connects TRBV25-1 to TRBJ1-4; D not resolved. The CDR3 is 15 amino acids. The V gene's germline CDR1 is MGHDK and CDR2 SYGVNS. The germline V and J ends were trimmed by 3 bases and 5 bases, with 13 bases remaining between them. CDR3 loop: CASSEPAGRNEKLFF. The CDR3 nucleotides are TGTGCCAGCAGTGAGCCCGCCGGGAGGAATGAAAAACTGTTTTTT.

The chain couples TRBV9 to TRBJ2-7, with TRBD2 as a possible D gene (5 bases). CDR1 is SGDLS, CDR2 YYNGEE, per germline. V dropped 1 base and J dropped 0 bases, with 11 bases sitting between them. The CDR3 is 15 residues long. The CDR3 is CASSVTDGNSYEQYF. The CDR3 DNA reads TGTGCCAGCAGCGTAACGGACGGGAACTCCTACGAGCAGTACTTC.

In regard to this clone: This CDR3 is also generated by other DNA sequences in the sample. V gene TRBV30 combines with J gene TRBJ2-5; possibly TRBD1 for D (5 bases). Germline CDR1 and CDR2: GTSNPN and SVGIG (reference sequence). This CDR3 has 11 residues. Trimming took off 3 bases at V and 3 bases at J, with 5 bases between the two ends. CDR3 DNA: TGTGCCTGGAGCAGGGAAGAGACCCAGTACTTC. Its translation: CAWSREETQYF.

The rearrangement uses TRBV7-2 and TRBJ2-7; 7 bases map to TRBD1. Germline V gives CDR1 SGHTA, CDR2 FQGNSA. The J segment lost 0 bases and the V segment lost 4 bases, leaving 6 bases of the junction unmatched. The length of the CDR3 is 15 residues. The CDR3 DNA reads as TGTGCCAGCAGCTCACAGGGGCGTGTCTCCTACGAGCAGTACTTC. Translated: CASSSQGRVSYEQYF.

This chain joins TRBV30 and TRBJ2-3; 8 nucleotides agree with TRBD1. V dropped 7 bases and J dropped 2; count of bases not matched to a gene: 5. Germline V gene sequence: CDR1 GTSNPN, CDR2 SVGIG (reference sequence). This CDR3 contains 13 residues. The DNA of the CDR3 is TGTGCCTCGAGACAGGGGAACACAGATACGCAGTATTTT. Translation gives CASRQGNTDTQYF.

The rearrangement uses TRBV18 and TRBJ2-3; D not certain. V lost 6 bases and J lost 1, with 5 bases in between. This CDR3 has 12 residues. Per germline, CDR1 KGHSH and CDR2 LQKENI. This CDR3 reads CASSARTDTQYF. The CDR3 DNA sequence: TGTGCCAGCTCCGCCCGCACAGATACGCAGTATTTT.

The chain combines TRBV29-1 with TRBJ2-3; D is possibly TRBD1 or TRBD2 (6 bases each). The CDR3 covers 15 residues. Germline assignment: CDR1 SQVTM and CDR2 ANQGSEA. Trimming left V 2 bases short and J 3 bases short, with 15 bases between. This CDR3 is CSVERGVTDTDTQYF. The CDR3 DNA sequence: TGCAGCGTTGAAAGGGGGGTGACGGATACAGATACGCAGTATTTT.

In its sample, this clone was seen a few times. This chain connects TRBV29-1 to TRBJ2-5, with 10 bases identical to TRBD2. Germline lookup yields CDR1 SQVTM and CDR2 ANQGSEA. The CDR3 is made up of 18 amino acids. With V trimmed by 7 bases and J by 2 bases, 19 bases remained unmatched. The CDR3 nucleotides are TGCAGCGCCGAAGGTCCCAGCGGGGGGGCTGTTTGGCAAGAGACCCAGTACTTC. Amino acid sequence: CSAEGPSGGAVWQETQYF.

The genes are TRBV4-3 and TRBJ2-1; D is perhaps TRBD1 (6 bases). The CDR3 runs 14 residues. The germline V gene has CDR1 LGHNA and CDR2 YSLEER. Between the trimmed V and J ends, which lost 2 bases and 5 bases, there was a span of 10 bases. CDR3 residues: CASSQLHRDNEQFF. The CDR3 DNA sequence: TGCGCCAGCAGCCAACTACACAGGGACAATGAGCAGTTCTTC.